Below, 8 T cell receptor beta chains from the same sample are listed, as sequenced in a study of blood T cell repertoires in COVID-19. The repertoire was sequenced with immunoSEQ multiplex PCR; TCRdb's copy has only in-frame clones and lacks some. The data contain roughly 300,000 clones, about 86% of them singletons. Sequencing was performed on peripheral blood. The receptors stem from a woman between 25 and 40 years old with COVID-19, enrolled during active disease.

The chain carries TRBV27 and TRBJ2-1; perhaps TRBD1 as D (6 bases). CDR1 is MNHEY and CDR2 is SMNVEV in the germline V gene (reference sequence). The germline V and J ends were trimmed by 2 bases and 0 bases, with 8 bases remaining between them. The length of the CDR3 is 15 residues. CDR3 in DNA: TGTGCCAGCAGTTTACAGGGGTACTCCTACAATGAGCAGTTCTTC. Protein product: CASSLQGYSYNEQFF.

The J gene is TRBJ2-1, the V gene TRBV19; 8 bases match TRBD1. The CDR3 is 15 amino acids. V lost 7 bases and J lost 2; bases outside the gene matches: 7. Germline V gives CDR1 LNHDA, CDR2 SQIVND (reference sequence). The CDR3 is CASTNDRGTYNEQFF. The CDR3 nucleotides read TGTGCCAGTACCAACGACAGGGGCACCTACAATGAGCAGTTCTTC.

The chain uses TRBV7-9 and TRBJ1-3, with D unclear. Trimming removed 5 bases at V and 1 base at J, with 15 bases between. The CDR3 is made up of 16 amino acids. Per the germline V gene, CDR1 is SEHNR and CDR2 is FQNEAQ (reference sequence). CDR3 bases: TGTGCCAGCAGCGACCGGTATGGAGGTTCTGGAAACACCATATATTTT. Encoded protein: CASSDRYGGSGNTIYF.

This clone was seen ten or more times. The chain couples TRBV2 to TRBJ1-6, with TRBD1 identical over 7 bases. The CDR3 consists of 13 residues. With 8 bases clipped from V and 7 bases from J, the junction kept 5 bases outside the gene matches. CDR1 and CDR2 (germline): SNHLY, FYNNEI. This chain's CDR3 is CASRGQLNSPLHF. CDR3 nucleotide sequence: TGTGCCAGCCGGGGACAGTTAAATTCACCCCTCCACTTT.

This chain's CDR3 is CASSLEGGGAFF. The CDR3 region has the DNA TGCGCCAGCAGCTTGGAAGGTGGAGGAGCTTTCTTT. The J gene is TRBJ1-1, the V gene TRBV5-1; no firm D call. The CDR3 is 12 residues long. Trimming took off 0 bases at V and 10 bases at J, with 10 bases between the two ends. Germline values: CDR1 SGHRS, CDR2 YFSETQ.

The V call is TRBV4-1, the J call TRBJ2-7; no reliable D call. V lost 4 bases and J 3 bases, leaving 10 bases between the germline ends. Looked up from germline, CDR1 is MGHRA and CDR2 is YSYEKL. The CDR3 length is 13 residues. CDR3 sequence: CASSPLRFYEQYF. Written as DNA, the CDR3 is TGCGCCAGCAGCCCCCTCCGTTTCTACGAGCAGTACTTC.

This clone has just one count. This chain joins TRBV14 and TRBJ1-6; 9 nucleotides line up with TRBD1. CDR3 size: 13 residues. The V gene's germline CDR1 is SGHDN and CDR2 FVKESK. V lost 4 bases to trimming and J lost 8 bases; unmatched junction nucleotides: 0. CDR3 sequence reads: CASSRTGDSPLHF. CDR3 DNA: TGTGCCAGCAGCCGGACAGGGGATTCACCCCTCCACTTT.

The rearrangement joins TRBV19 to TRBJ1-2, with a weak D call TRBD1 (5 bases). The germline V and J ends were trimmed by 7 bases and 4 bases, with 19 bases remaining between them. This CDR3 is 15 amino acids long. Looked up from germline, CDR1 is LNHDA and CDR2 is SQIVND (reference sequence). The chain's CDR3 is CASKGAGAHLYGYTF. CDR3 sequence (DNA): TGTGCCAGTAAGGGTGCTGGGGCCCACCTCTATGGCTACACCTTC.